The entry that follows covers one T cell receptor beta chain sequence. This record belongs to a study of T cells expressing NK-cell markers. Reprocessing the 5' RACE reads, TCRdb reports a single entry for every CDR3 protein and omits DNA. This sample's table has tens of thousands of distinct CDR3 sequences. The CDR3 length is 15 residues. The germline gives CDR1 SGDLS, CDR2 YYNGEE. The sequenced material came from blood T cells: a sorted CD56 or NKG2C T cell subset, CD4+ or CD8+ T cells, or bulk PBMC T cells (not recorded which). The TCR sequence derives from a woman between 18 and 75 years old in good health. J is TRBJ2-7 and V is TRBV9; with no DNA, the TCRdb D assignment of TRBD2 cannot be verified. The CDR3 reads CASSVGGGGANEQYF.